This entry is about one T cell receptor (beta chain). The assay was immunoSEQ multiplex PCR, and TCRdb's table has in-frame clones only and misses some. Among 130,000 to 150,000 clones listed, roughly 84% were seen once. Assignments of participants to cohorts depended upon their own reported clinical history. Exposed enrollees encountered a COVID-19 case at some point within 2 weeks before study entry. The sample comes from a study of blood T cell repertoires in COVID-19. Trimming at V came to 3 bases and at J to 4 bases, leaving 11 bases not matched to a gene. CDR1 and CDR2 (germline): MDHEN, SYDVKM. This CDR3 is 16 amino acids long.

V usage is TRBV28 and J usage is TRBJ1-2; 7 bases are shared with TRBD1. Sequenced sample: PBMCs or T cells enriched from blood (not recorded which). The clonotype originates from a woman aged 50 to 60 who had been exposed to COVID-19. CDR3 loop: CASSLLPVQGPYGYTF. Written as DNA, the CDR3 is TGTGCCAGCAGTTTGCTCCCTGTACAGGGGCCCTATGGCTACACCTTC.